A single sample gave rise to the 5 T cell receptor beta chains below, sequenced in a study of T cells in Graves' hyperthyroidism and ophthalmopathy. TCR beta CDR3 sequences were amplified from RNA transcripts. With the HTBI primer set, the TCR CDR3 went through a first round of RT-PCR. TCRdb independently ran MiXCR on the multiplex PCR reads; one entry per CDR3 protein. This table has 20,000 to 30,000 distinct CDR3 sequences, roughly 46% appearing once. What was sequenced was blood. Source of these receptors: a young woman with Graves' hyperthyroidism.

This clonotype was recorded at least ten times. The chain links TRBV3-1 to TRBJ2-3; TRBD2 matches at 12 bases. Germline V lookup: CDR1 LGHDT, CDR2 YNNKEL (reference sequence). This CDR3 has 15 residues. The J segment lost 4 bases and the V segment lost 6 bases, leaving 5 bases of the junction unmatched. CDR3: CASSLTSGRADTQYF. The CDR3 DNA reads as TGTGCCAGCAGTCTGACTAGCGGGAGAGCAGATACGCAGTATTTT.

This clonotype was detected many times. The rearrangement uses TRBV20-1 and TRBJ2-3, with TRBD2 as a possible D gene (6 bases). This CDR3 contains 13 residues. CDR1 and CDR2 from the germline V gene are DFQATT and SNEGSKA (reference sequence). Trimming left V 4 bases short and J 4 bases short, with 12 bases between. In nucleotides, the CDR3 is TGCAGTGCTATCGGACTACAGGCAGATACGCAGTATTTT. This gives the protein CSAIGLQADTQYF.

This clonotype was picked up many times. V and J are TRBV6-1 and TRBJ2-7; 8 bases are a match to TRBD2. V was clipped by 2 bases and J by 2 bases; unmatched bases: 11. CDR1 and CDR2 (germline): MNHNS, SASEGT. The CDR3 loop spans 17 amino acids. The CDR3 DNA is TGTGCCAGCAGTGAACGGGCTGGGCGGGAGGTACCCTACGAGCAGTACTTC. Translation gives CASSERAGREVPYEQYF.

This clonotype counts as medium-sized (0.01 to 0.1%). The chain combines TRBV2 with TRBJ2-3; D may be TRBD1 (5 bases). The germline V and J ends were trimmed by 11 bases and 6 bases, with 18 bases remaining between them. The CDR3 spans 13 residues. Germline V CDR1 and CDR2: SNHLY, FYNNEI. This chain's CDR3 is CAGTAEKGDTQYF. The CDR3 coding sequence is TGTGCCGGAACGGCTGAGAAGGGGGATACGCAGTATTTT.

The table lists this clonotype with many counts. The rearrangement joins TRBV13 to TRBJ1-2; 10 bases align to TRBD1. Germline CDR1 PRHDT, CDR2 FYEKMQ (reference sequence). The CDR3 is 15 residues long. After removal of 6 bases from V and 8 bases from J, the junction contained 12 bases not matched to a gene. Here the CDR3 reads CASRSSDRGTSGYTF. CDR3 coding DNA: TGTGCCAGCAGATCCTCGGACAGGGGGACTAGCGGCTACACCTTC. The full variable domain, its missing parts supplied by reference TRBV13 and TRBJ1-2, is AAGVIQSPRHLIKEKRETATLKCYPIPRHDTVYWYQQGPGQDPQFLISFYEKMQSDKGSIPDRFSAQQFSDYHSELNMSSLELGDSALYFCASRSSDRGTSGYTFGSGTRLTVV.